This entry lists 14 T cell receptor beta chains sequenced from one sample in a study of chemoradiotherapy in HPV16-positive cancers. Generated by immunoSEQ multiplex PCR, the TCRdb table keeps only in-frame clones and is missing some. The sample shows 7,700 or so clones, about 67% of them seen only once. The specimen was collected from a patient who underwent chemoradiotherapy. These receptors were taken from a human donor with HPV-associated anogenital cancer.

J is TRBJ2-7 and V is TRBV10-3, with 8 bases aligning to TRBD1. J lost 2 bases, V lost 6 bases, and 9 bases had no gene match. CDR1 and CDR2 (germline): ENHRY, SYGVKD. CDR3 length: 15 residues. CDR3 protein: CAISNGQGATYEQYV. The CDR3 DNA follows: TGTGCCATCAGCAACGGACAGGGAGCAACCTACGAGCAGTACGTC.

The rearrangement links TRBV11-3 to TRBJ2-3, with 9 bases that match TRBD1. Germline V gene sequence: CDR1 SGHNT, CDR2 YENEEA. V was pared by 5 bases and J by 3 bases, with 6 bases of the junction left unmatched. The CDR3 is 15 amino acids. The CDR3: CASSPGQGGTDTQYF. The CDR3 region has the DNA TGTGCCAGCAGCCCGGGACAGGGTGGGACAGATACGCAGTATTTT.

The CDR3 nucleotides read TGTGCCAGCAACCCCGGGGGCAGAGGGTTCGCCTACGAGCAGTACGTC. Encoded protein: CASNPGGRGFAYEQYV. This rearrangement joins TRBV11-3 to TRBJ2-7, with D tentatively TRBD1 or TRBD2 (6 bases each). Germline CDR1 and CDR2: SGHNT and YENEEA. V lost 7 bases to trimming and J lost 2 bases, with 21 bases between them. This CDR3 comprises 16 residues.

This sequence joins TRBV30 and TRBJ2-1; D may be TRBD2 (6 bases). Trimming removed 2 bases from V and 8 bases from J, with 16 bases in between. CDR1 and CDR2 (germline): GTSNPN, SVGIG (reference sequence). The CDR3 runs to 14 residues. CDR3: CAWSRGLRGDEQFF. CDR3 nucleotide sequence: TGTGCCTGGAGTAGGGGACTGCGCGGGGATGAGCAGTTCTTC.

The gene calls are TRBV30 and TRBJ2-1; the match to TRBD2 covers 13 bases. Germline CDR1 GTSNPN, CDR2 SVGIG (reference sequence). The CDR3 loop spans 15 amino acids. Trimming removed 0 bases from V and 7 bases from J; junction bases left unmatched: 3. CDR3 in DNA: TGTGCCTGGAGTGTCGGACTAGCGGGGGTTAATGAGCAGTTCTTC. Its protein product is CAWSVGLAGVNEQFF.

The chain combines TRBV5-4 with TRBJ1-4; D is ambiguous. Germline V gene data show CDR1 as SGHNT and CDR2 as YYREEE (reference sequence). Between the trimmed V and J ends, which lost 7 bases and 5 bases, there was a span of 15 bases. The CDR3 is made up of 14 amino acids. This CDR3 is CASADRSLNEKLFF. The DNA of the CDR3 is TGTGCCAGCGCTGACCGAAGTTTAAATGAAAAACTGTTTTTT.

This sequence joins TRBV6-4 and TRBJ1-2; 8 bases line up with TRBD1. The junction had 16 bases not matched to a gene; V was cut back by 2 bases and J by 8 bases. The germline V gene has CDR1 MRHNA and CDR2 SNTAGT. CDR3 length equals 17 residues. The CDR3 DNA is TGTGCCAGCAGTGACGTTCCCCGGACAGGGATCGGACGGGGCTACACCTTC. This sequence encodes CASSDVPRTGIGRGYTF.

The chain joins TRBV6-5 to TRBJ2-5; 11 bases align to TRBD1. This CDR3 has 15 amino acids. With V trimmed by 8 bases and J by 5 bases, 10 bases remained unmatched. From germline, CDR1 is MNHEY and CDR2 SVGAGI. The CDR3 reads CASRDRGTGGETQYF. DNA for the CDR3: TGTGCCAGCCGGGACAGGGGGACGGGAGGGGAGACCCAGTACTTC.

This chain connects TRBV2 to TRBJ1-1; D remains ambiguous. V was pared by 0 bases and J by 0 bases, with 5 bases between. CDR1 and CDR2 from the germline V gene are SNHLY and FYNNEI. This CDR3 spans 14 amino acids. The CDR3 DNA reads as TGTGCCAGCAGTGAAGCAAGGGTGAACACTGAAGCTTTCTTT. It specifies CASSEARVNTEAFF.

The chain uses TRBV18 and TRBJ1-1; the D is unclear. The CDR3 contains 13 residues. V was clipped by 1 base and J by 10 bases, with 13 bases between them. CDR1 is KGHSH and CDR2 is LQKENI in the germline V gene. In nucleotides, the CDR3 is TGTGCCAGCTCACCACAGGCGGGGAGAGGAGCTTTCTTT. Its protein product is CASSPQAGRGAFF.

V usage is TRBV2 and J usage is TRBJ1-5; D might be TRBD1 (6 bases). CDR3 size: 15 residues. Germline V lookup: CDR1 SNHLY, CDR2 FYNNEI. V shed 4 bases and J shed 5 bases, with 15 bases lying between them. The CDR3 nucleotides read TGTGCCAGCAGTGGGACAGCCAACCGTGATCAGCCCCAGCATTTT. Translating it yields CASSGTANRDQPQHF.

This chain uses TRBV7-2 with TRBJ1-1, with 10 bases matching TRBD1. The trim removed 3 bases at V and 1 base at J, leaving 2 bases unmatched. Germline CDR1 is SGHTA and CDR2 is FQGNSA. The CDR3 extends over 15 amino acids. CDR3 amino acids: CASSLTGGRNTEAFF. CDR3 nucleotide sequence: TGTGCCAGCAGCTTGACAGGGGGCAGGAACACTGAAGCTTTCTTT.

The rearrangement uses TRBV29-1 and TRBJ2-3; 9 positions agree with TRBD2. Per the germline V gene, CDR1 is SQVTM and CDR2 is ANQGSEA. V lost 3 bases to trimming and J lost 3 bases; unmatched junction nucleotides: 7. The CDR3 is 15 residues long. The chain's CDR3 is CSVDGAGGRTDTQYF. The CDR3 DNA sequence: TGCAGCGTTGACGGGGCGGGGGGGCGGACAGATACGCAGTATTTT.

V gene TRBV11-3 combines with J gene TRBJ1-2; 9 positions agree with TRBD1. From germline, CDR1 is SGHNT and CDR2 YENEEA. Trimming at V came to 3 bases and at J to 3 bases, leaving 2 bases not matched to a gene. This CDR3 contains 14 residues. CDR3 sequence reads: CASSFRQGDYGYTF. For the CDR3, the DNA is TGTGCCAGCAGCTTTAGACAGGGGGACTATGGCTACACCTTC.